Following are 29 T cell receptor beta chains from one sample sequenced in a study of blood T cells in healthy people across ages. The use of a sample-barcoded 5' primer and a J-beta primer mix characterized a second PCR of about 6 to 11 cycles. MiXCR, applied by TCRdb to the 5' RACE reads, yields one record per CDR3 protein. The data show fewer than 700,000 distinct CDR3 sequences, roughly 43% seen once. The sample taken for sequencing was blood. These receptors all stem from an elderly man in good health.

The V gene is TRBV12-3 or TRBV12-4, the J gene TRBJ2-5; 7 bases fit TRBD1. The CDR3 loop spans 14 amino acids. V was pared by 2 bases and J by 5 bases, with 5 bases of the junction left unmatched. Here the CDR3 reads CASSLKGGAETQYF. The CDR3 DNA is TGTGCCAGCAGTTTAAAAGGGGGCGCGGAGACCCAGTACTTC.

The rearrangement uses TRBV28 and TRBJ2-7, with TRBD2 matching 14 bases. This CDR3 spans 14 amino acids. In germline, CDR1 is MDHEN, CDR2 SYDVKM. Trimming took 8 bases from V and 4 from J; bases not matched to a gene: 4. The CDR3 protein is CASQGTSGSYEQYF. The CDR3 nucleotides read TGTGCCAGCCAGGGGACTAGCGGGAGTTACGAGCAGTACTTC.

The rearrangement joins TRBV9 to TRBJ2-1; a possible D gene is TRBD2 (7 bases). V lost 4 bases and J 6 bases, leaving 17 bases between the germline ends. Germline-derived CDR1 and CDR2 are SGDLS and YYNGEE. The CDR3 has 15 residues. CDR3 bases: TGTGCCAGCAGCCCCCCGGGGGGCCCCCTCAATGAGCAGTTCTTC. Translating it yields CASSPPGGPLNEQFF.

The J gene is TRBJ1-4, the V gene TRBV3-1; D is unclear. There are 14 residues in the CDR3. V lost 5 bases and J lost 0, with 7 bases in between. Germline V gene data show CDR1 as LGHDT and CDR2 as YNNKEL (reference sequence). The CDR3 DNA is TGTGCCAGCAGCTTATTATCAACTAATGAAAAACTGTTTTTT. It is translated as CASSLLSTNEKLFF.

The chain joins TRBV28 to TRBJ2-3, with D tentatively TRBD2 (6 bases). Trimming took off 0 bases at V and 6 bases at J, with 10 bases between the two ends. From germline, CDR1 is MDHEN and CDR2 SYDVKM. This CDR3 contains 14 residues. CDR3 nucleotide sequence: TGTGCCAGCAGTTTATGGGGTCGGGGGGATACGCAGTATTTT. It encodes CASSLWGRGDTQYF. Full variable domain (outside the CDR3, taken from reference TRBV28 and TRBJ2-3): DVKVTQSSRYLVKRTGEKVFLECVQDMDHENMFWYRQDPGLGLRLIYFSYDVKMKEKGDIPEGYSVSREKKERFSLILESASTNQTSMYLCASSLWGRGDTQYFGPGTRLTVL.

The chain combines TRBV20-1 with TRBJ2-5, with 9 bases aligning to TRBD1. This CDR3 is 13 amino acids long. CDR1 and CDR2 from the germline V gene are DFQATT and SNEGSKA (reference sequence). V lost 3 bases, J lost 5 bases, and 4 bases stayed unmatched. The CDR3 region is CSASKTGGETQYF. DNA for the CDR3: TGCAGTGCTAGTAAGACAGGGGGGGAGACCCAGTACTTC.

The chain is built from TRBV7-2 and TRBJ2-1, with 7 bases that match TRBD1. The CDR3 spans 15 residues. CDR1 and CDR2 from the germline V gene are SGHTA and FQGNSA. With V trimmed by 3 bases and J by 5 bases, 7 bases remained unmatched. The CDR3, as DNA: TGTGCCAGCAGCTTCCGGACAGGAAGGAACAATGAGCAGTTCTTC. It translates to CASSFRTGRNNEQFF.

The chain employs TRBV10-3 and TRBJ2-7; D might be TRBD2 (7 bases). Germline assignment: CDR1 ENHRY and CDR2 SYGVKD. V dropped 10 bases and J dropped 5 bases, with 15 bases sitting between them. The CDR3 has 12 residues. The DNA of the CDR3 is TGTGCCACCAAACGAGGGGGGGACGAGCAGTACTTC. As protein: CATKRGGDEQYF.

V and J are TRBV20-1 and TRBJ2-3; TRBD2 agrees at 13 bases. Germline CDR1 is DFQATT and CDR2 is SNEGSKA (reference sequence). V trimming: 5 bases; J trimming: 5 bases; junction bases outside the gene matches: 13. The CDR3 runs 17 residues. Written as DNA, the CDR3 is TGCAGTGCTGCGCCGGGACTAGCGGGATTAAGGGGAGATACGCAGTATTTT. It encodes CSAAPGLAGLRGDTQYF.

J is TRBJ2-7 and V is TRBV6-1; 7 bases align to TRBD1. TRBJ2-5 explains the end of the DNA better; the J call may be wrong. Germline CDR1 reads MNHNS; CDR2 reads SASEGT. The CDR3 is made up of 15 amino acids. The CDR3 DNA reads as TGTGCCAGCAGCGTTGAACAGGGGATCGGCGAGACCCAGTACTTC. Its translation is CASSVEQGIGETQYF.

The chain recombines TRBV20-1 with TRBJ1-1, with TRBD1 identical over 7 bases. V was clipped by 3 bases and J by 4 bases; unmatched bases: 2. The CDR3 is made up of 12 amino acids. Germline V CDR1 and CDR2: DFQATT, SNEGSKA (reference sequence). CDR3 in DNA: TGCAGTGCTAGGACAGGGACCACTGAAGCTTTCTTT. This sequence encodes CSARTGTTEAFF.

This clonotype has only a few counts. The chain couples TRBV11-3 to TRBJ2-7; D gene ambiguous. In germline, CDR1 is SGHNT, CDR2 YENEEA. Trimming removed 5 bases from V and 7 bases from J, with 12 bases in between. The CDR3 runs 12 residues. The CDR3 is CASSKKLGEQYF. The CDR3, as DNA: TGTGCCAGCAGCAAGAAGTTGGGGGAGCAGTACTTC.

This sequence joins TRBV14 and TRBJ2-1; 9 nucleotides align to TRBD2. The CDR3 spans 18 residues. Trimming removed 2 bases from V and 2 bases from J; junction bases left unmatched: 10. Germline-derived CDR1 and CDR2 are SGHDN and FVKESK. Here the CDR3 DNA reads TGTGCCAGCAGCCAACGTAGCGGGAGTTTCAGTACCTACAATGAGCAGTTCTTC. It codes for CASSQRSGSFSTYNEQFF.

In the case of this clonotype: This may stem from a read error, because a much larger clone lies one nucleotide away. This sequence joins TRBV6-6 and TRBJ2-7; D might be TRBD2 (5 bases). Trimming removed 2 bases from V and 7 bases from J, with 15 bases in between. CDR3 size: 14 residues. Germline V CDR1 and CDR2: MNHNY, SVGAGI (reference sequence). CDR3 sequence: CASSYGSEEDEQYF. The DNA for the CDR3 is TGTGCCAGCAGTTACGGTAGCGAGGAGGATGAGCAGTACTTC.

V gene TRBV7-2 combines with J gene TRBJ2-2; D possibly matches TRBD1 or TRBD2 (5 bases each). Germline values: CDR1 SGHTA, CDR2 FQGNSA. V lost 10 bases and J lost 4, with 25 bases in between. The CDR3 consists of 17 residues. The CDR3 reads CATQDPGTWMGTGELFF. In DNA form, the CDR3 reads TGTGCCACCCAGGATCCAGGGACGTGGATGGGCACCGGGGAGCTGTTTTTT.

At least ten counts were recorded for this clonotype. The chain recombines TRBV7-2 with TRBJ2-5; D is ambiguous. Trimming took 6 bases from V and 1 from J, leaving 9 bases between them. The CDR3 length is 13 residues. CDR1 and CDR2 (germline): SGHTA, FQGNSA. CDR3 region: CASSWTGQETQYF. For the CDR3, the DNA is TGTGCCAGCAGTTGGACGGGCCAAGAGACCCAGTACTTC.

The chain joins TRBV9 to TRBJ2-7; tentatively, D is TRBD1 (6 bases). V dropped 4 bases and J dropped 0 bases, with 14 bases sitting between them. The length of the CDR3 is 15 residues. The germline CDR1 and CDR2 sequences are SGDLS and YYNGEE. The CDR3 coding sequence is TGTGCCAGCAGCCTGACAGGCGACAGCTCCTACGAGCAGTACTTC. This sequence encodes CASSLTGDSSYEQYF.

V usage is TRBV9 and J usage is TRBJ1-6; the D is unclear. The CDR3 runs to 14 residues. Germline loops: CDR1 SGDLS, CDR2 YYNGEE. Trimming stripped 0 bases from V and 6 bases from J, with 7 bases between. CDR3 amino acids: CASSVEFSNSPLHF. The CDR3 DNA follows: TGTGCCAGCAGCGTAGAATTCAGTAATTCACCCCTCCACTTT.

This clonotype was seen a few times. The V call is TRBV10-1, the J call TRBJ2-3; TRBD2 aligns across 8 bases. V dropped 0 bases and J dropped 0; count of bases not matched to a gene: 2. The CDR3 has 16 residues. Germline CDR1 is WNHNN and CDR2 is SYGVQD (reference sequence). This CDR3 is CASSESTSASTDTQYF. CDR3 nucleotides: TGCGCCAGCAGTGAGTCGACTAGCGCTAGCACAGATACGCAGTATTTT.

The CDR3 reads CASSDSGGWDTQYF. In DNA, the CDR3 is TGTGCCAGCAGCGACTCAGGGGGATGGGATACGCAGTATTTT. This chain joins TRBV7-8 and TRBJ2-3, with TRBD1 identical over 7 bases. Losses at the gene ends were 5 bases for V and 6 bases for J; bases not matched to a gene: 8. CDR1 SGHVS and CDR2 FQNEAQ come from the germline V gene. This CDR3 comprises 14 residues.

V usage is TRBV6-5 and J usage is TRBJ2-5, with D possibly TRBD2 on 5 matching bases. The germline V and J ends were trimmed by 4 bases and 3 bases, with 15 bases remaining between them. CDR3 length equals 15 residues. Germline V CDR1 and CDR2: MNHEY, SVGAGI. The CDR3 here is CASSLSGTDKETQYF. In DNA, the CDR3 is TGTGCCAGCAGTTTAAGCGGAACCGACAAAGAGACCCAGTACTTC.

The chain has TRBV7-2 and TRBJ2-5, with a possible D match to TRBD1 (6 bases). The DNA end is a closer match to TRBJ2-7, so the J assignment may be wrong. This CDR3 is built from 14 residues. Germline CDR1 reads SGHTA; CDR2 reads FQGNSA. The CDR3 is CASSSRSGVGEQYF. DNA for the CDR3: TGTGCCAGCAGCTCCAGGTCAGGGGTCGGCGAGCAGTACTTC.

The chain combines TRBV7-8 with TRBJ2-7, with D tentatively TRBD1 or TRBD2 (6 bases each). In germline, CDR1 is SGHVS, CDR2 FQNEAQ. The CDR3 covers 15 residues. The V gene lost 0 bases and the J gene lost 3 bases, with 12 bases spanning the gap. CDR3 in DNA: TGTGCCAGCAGCTTAGCAGGGGGGAGATACTACGAGCAGTACTTC. It translates to CASSLAGGRYYEQYF.

This clonotype was seen only once. The junction departs from the called germline gene at one end, perhaps through a read error. This chain links TRBV7-2 with TRBJ2-1; D possibly corresponds to TRBD2 (7 bases). The CDR3 loop spans 16 amino acids. CDR1 and CDR2 (germline): SGHTA, FQGNSA. The CDR3: CASSPTGGASYNGQFF. The CDR3 DNA reads as TGTGCCAGCAGCCCCACTGGGGGGGCCTCCTACAATGGGCAGTTCTTC.

This clonotype appeared a few times. This rearrangement joins TRBV12-3 or TRBV12-4 to TRBJ1-6; a weak D match, TRBD1 (5 bases). The V gene lost 3 bases and the J gene lost 11 bases, with 11 bases spanning the gap. The CDR3 is 13 residues long. The CDR3 reads CASSLGQNAPLHF. CDR3 coding DNA: TGTGCCAGCAGTTTGGGGCAGAACGCACCCCTCCACTTT.

The sample holds a few counts of this clonotype. This chain uses TRBV9 with TRBJ2-3; D perhaps matches TRBD1 (6 bases). CDR1 SGDLS and CDR2 YYNGEE come from the germline V gene. Trimming took off 2 bases at V and 5 bases at J, with 12 bases between the two ends. The CDR3 totals 14 residues. The CDR3: CASSVETGLDTQYF. In DNA form, the CDR3 reads TGTGCCAGCAGCGTGGAAACAGGGTTAGATACGCAGTATTTT.

This chain uses TRBV20-1 with TRBJ1-4, with 7 nucleotides matching TRBD1. Looked up from germline, CDR1 is DFQATT and CDR2 is SNEGSKA (reference sequence). The CDR3 is 16 residues long. V dropped 2 bases and J dropped 0; count of bases not matched to a gene: 6. CDR3 sequence (DNA): TGCAGTGCTAGACTGGGACAGATTGCAACTAATGAAAAACTGTTTTTT. Its protein product is CSARLGQIATNEKLFF.

The gene calls are TRBV20-1 and TRBJ1-1; no clear D gene. The germline V and J ends were trimmed by 4 bases and 1 base, with 10 bases remaining between them. Germline CDR1 and CDR2: DFQATT and SNEGSKA (reference sequence). The CDR3 has 13 residues. CDR3 loop: CSANARPNTEAFF. The DNA of the CDR3 is TGCAGTGCTAATGCCAGACCGAACACTGAAGCTTTCTTT.

The rearrangement uses TRBV20-1 and TRBJ1-5; D is uncertain. Trimming took 0 bases from V and 2 from J, leaving 8 bases between them. The CDR3 runs 14 residues. Germline V gene lookup returns CDR1 DFQATT and CDR2 SNEGSKA (reference sequence). CDR3: CSARDLQGNQPQHF. DNA for the CDR3: TGCAGTGCTAGAGATCTTCAGGGCAATCAGCCCCAGCATTTT.